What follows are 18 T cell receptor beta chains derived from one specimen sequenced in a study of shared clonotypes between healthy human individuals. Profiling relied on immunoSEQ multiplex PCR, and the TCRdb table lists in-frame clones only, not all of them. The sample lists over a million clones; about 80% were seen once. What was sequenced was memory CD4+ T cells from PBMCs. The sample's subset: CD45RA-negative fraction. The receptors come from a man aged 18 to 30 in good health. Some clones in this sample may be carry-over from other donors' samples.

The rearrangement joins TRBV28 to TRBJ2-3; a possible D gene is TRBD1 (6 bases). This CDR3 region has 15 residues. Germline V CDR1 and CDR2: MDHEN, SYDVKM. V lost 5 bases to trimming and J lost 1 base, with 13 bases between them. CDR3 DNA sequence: TGTGCCAGCAGTCAATTACAGGGTGGCACAGATACGCAGTATTTT. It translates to CASSQLQGGTDTQYF. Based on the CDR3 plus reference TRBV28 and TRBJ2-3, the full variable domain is DVKVTQSSRYLVKRTGEKVFLECVQDMDHENMFWYRQDPGLGLRLIYFSYDVKMKEKGDIPEGYSVSREKKERFSLILESASTNQTSMYLCASSQLQGGTDTQYFGPGTRLTVL.

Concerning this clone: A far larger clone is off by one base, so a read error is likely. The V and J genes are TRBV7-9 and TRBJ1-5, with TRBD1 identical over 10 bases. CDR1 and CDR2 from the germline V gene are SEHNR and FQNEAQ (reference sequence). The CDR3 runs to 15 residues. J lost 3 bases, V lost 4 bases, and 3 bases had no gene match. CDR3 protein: CASSSGTGDNQPQHF. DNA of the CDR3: TGTGCCAGCAGCTCCGGGACAGGGGACAATCAGCCCCAGCATTTT.

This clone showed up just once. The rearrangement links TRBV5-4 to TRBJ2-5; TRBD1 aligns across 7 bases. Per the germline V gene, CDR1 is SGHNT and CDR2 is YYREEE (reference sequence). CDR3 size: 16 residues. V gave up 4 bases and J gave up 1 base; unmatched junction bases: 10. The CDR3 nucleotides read TGTGCCAGCAGCCCCCCGCCCGGGACAGTCCAAGAGACCCAGTACTTC. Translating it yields CASSPPPGTVQETQYF.

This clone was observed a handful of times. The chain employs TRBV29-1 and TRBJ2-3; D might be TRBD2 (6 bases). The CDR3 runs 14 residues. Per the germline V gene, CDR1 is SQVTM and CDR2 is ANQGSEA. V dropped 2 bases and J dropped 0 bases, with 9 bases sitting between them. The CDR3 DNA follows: TGCAGCGTTGAAACCCGGGGGAGCACAGATACGCAGTATTTT. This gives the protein CSVETRGSTDTQYF.

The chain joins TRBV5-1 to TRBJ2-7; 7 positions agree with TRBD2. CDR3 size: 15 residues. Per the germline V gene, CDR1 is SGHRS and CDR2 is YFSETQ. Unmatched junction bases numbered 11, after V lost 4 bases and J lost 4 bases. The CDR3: CASSPSRAGLYEQYF. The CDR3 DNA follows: TGCGCCAGCAGCCCGTCCCGAGCGGGGCTATACGAGCAGTACTTC.

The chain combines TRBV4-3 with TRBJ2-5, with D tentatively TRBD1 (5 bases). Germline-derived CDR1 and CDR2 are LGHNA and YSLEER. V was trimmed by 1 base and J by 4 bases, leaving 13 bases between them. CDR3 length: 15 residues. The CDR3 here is CASSQGAGSVETQYF. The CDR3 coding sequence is TGCGCCAGCAGCCAAGGAGCAGGGTCGGTAGAGACCCAGTACTTC.

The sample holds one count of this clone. In DNA form, the CDR3 reads TGTGCCAGCAGCTCTAGGGCAGGGGTAAACACTGAAGCTTTCTTT. It codes for CASSSRAGVNTEAFF. The chain uses TRBV7-6 and TRBJ1-1; possibly TRBD1 for D (6 bases). V was shortened by 4 bases and J by 2 bases, with 14 bases between the two germline ends. CDR1 is SGHVS and CDR2 is FNYEAQ in the germline V gene. The CDR3 spans 15 residues.

This CDR3 reads CASHPGTGGMGNQPQHF. The CDR3 DNA is TGTGCCAGCCATCCCGGGACAGGGGGAATGGGCAATCAGCCCCAGCATTTT. The chain is built from TRBV19 and TRBJ1-5, with TRBD1 matching over 11 bases. With V trimmed by 9 bases and J by 2 bases, 12 bases remained unmatched. CDR3 length: 17 residues. Germline lookup yields CDR1 LNHDA and CDR2 SQIVND (reference sequence).

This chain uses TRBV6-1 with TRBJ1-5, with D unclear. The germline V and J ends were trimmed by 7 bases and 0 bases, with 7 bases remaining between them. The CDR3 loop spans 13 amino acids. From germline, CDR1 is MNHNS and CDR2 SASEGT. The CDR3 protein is CASTAFSNQPQHF. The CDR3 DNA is TGTGCCAGCACCGCCTTTAGCAATCAGCCCCAGCATTTT.

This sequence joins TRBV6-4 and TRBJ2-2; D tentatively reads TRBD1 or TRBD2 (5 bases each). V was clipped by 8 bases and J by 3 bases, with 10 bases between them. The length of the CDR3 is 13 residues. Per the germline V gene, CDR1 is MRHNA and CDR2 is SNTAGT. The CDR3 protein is CASAGTYTGELFF. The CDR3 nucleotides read TGTGCCAGCGCCGGGACCTACACCGGGGAGCTGTTTTTT.

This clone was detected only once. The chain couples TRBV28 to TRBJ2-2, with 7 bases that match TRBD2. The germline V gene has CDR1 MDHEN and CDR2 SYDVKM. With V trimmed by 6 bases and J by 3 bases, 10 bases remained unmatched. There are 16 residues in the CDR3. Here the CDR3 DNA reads TGTGCCAGCAGCCAACTACCCCGGGAGGACACCGGGGAGCTGTTTTTT. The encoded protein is CASSQLPREDTGELFF.

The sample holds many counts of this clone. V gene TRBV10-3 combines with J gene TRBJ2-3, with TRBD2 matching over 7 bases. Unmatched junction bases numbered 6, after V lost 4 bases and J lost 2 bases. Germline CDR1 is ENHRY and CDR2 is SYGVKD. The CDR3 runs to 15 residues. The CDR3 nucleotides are TGTGCCATCAGTGGCGCTAGCGGACTCACAGATACGCAGTATTTT. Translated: CAISGASGLTDTQYF.

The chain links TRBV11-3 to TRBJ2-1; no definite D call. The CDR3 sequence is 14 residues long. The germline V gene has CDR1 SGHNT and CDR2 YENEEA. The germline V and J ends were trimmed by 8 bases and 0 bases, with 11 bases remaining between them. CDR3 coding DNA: TGTGCCAGCGCTACTGATAGCTCCTACAATGAGCAGTTCTTC. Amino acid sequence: CASATDSSYNEQFF.

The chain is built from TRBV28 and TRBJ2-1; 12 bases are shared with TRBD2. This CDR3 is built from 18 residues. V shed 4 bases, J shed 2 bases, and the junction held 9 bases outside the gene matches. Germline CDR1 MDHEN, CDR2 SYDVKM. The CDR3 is CASSSWTSGTVAYNEQFF. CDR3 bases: TGTGCCAGCAGTTCCTGGACTAGCGGGACGGTTGCCTACAATGAGCAGTTCTTC.

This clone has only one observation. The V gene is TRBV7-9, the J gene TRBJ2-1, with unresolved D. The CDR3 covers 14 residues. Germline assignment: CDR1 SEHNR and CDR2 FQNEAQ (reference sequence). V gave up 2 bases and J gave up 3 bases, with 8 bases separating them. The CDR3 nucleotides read TGTGCCAGCAGCTTAAGAGGAGACTACAATGAGCAGTTCTTC. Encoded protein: CASSLRGDYNEQFF.

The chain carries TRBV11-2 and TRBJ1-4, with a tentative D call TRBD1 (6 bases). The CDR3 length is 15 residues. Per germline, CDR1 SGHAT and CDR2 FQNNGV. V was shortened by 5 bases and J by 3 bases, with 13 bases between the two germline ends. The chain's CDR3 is CASSLLDRPNEKLFF. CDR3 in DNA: TGTGCCAGCAGCCTTCTGGACAGACCTAATGAAAAACTGTTTTTT.

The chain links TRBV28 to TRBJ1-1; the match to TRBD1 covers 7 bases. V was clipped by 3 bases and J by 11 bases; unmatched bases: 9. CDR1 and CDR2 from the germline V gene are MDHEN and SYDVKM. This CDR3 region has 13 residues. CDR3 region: CASSFLRGQNAFF. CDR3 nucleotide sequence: TGTGCCAGCAGTTTCCTTAGGGGGCAGAATGCTTTCTTT.

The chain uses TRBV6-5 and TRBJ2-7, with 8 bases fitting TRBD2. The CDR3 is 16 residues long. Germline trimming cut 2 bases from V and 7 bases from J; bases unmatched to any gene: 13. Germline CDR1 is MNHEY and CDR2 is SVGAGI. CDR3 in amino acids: CASSYAISTSAGEQYF. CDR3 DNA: TGTGCCAGCAGTTACGCGATTTCGACTAGCGCGGGGGAGCAGTACTTC.